The entry below gives a single TCR beta chain sequence along with its context. The antigen is undetermined. Libraries for TCR beta were made by quantitative 5'-RACE with molecular barcodes. A single record per CDR3 protein comes from TCRdb applying MiXCR to the 5' RACE reads. The sample lists a few hundred thousand distinct CDR3 sequences; approximately 20% were seen once. V gave up 5 bases and J gave up 7 bases, with 8 bases separating them. The CDR3 is made up of 11 amino acids. Germline V lookup: CDR1 SGHVS, CDR2 FQNEAQ. These data come from a study of CD8 T cells in ankylosing spondylitis. Study-wide results and limits: It appeared that ankylosing spondylitis blood was characterized by a TCR beta motif of under ten highly homologous variants. Disease-linked clones reportedly showed significant enrichment in matched ankylosing spondylitis synovial fluid. Reactive arthritis synovial fluid and blood were previously reported to contain some motif variants.

The TCR comes from a male donor with ankylosing spondylitis. The V call is TRBV7-8, the J call TRBJ2-5; no clear D gene. Material for sequencing was blood, either unsorted or a sorted T cell fraction (not recorded which). This CDR3 is CASSLSWTQYF. The CDR3 nucleotides read TGTGCCAGCAGCCTTTCCTGGACCCAGTACTTC.